This TCR beta chain was recorded in a study of cytomegalovirus exposure and HLA in healthy donors. Overall study findings and caveats: Highly shared variants forming one cluster were likely a sequencing artifact. Indistinguishable V segments, including TRBV6-2 and TRBV6-3, were excluded.

As regards this clone: What it binds is unknown.

The CDR3 extends over 16 amino acids. With V trimmed by 0 bases and J by 0 bases, 6 bases remained unmatched. Germline V CDR1 and CDR2: SGDLS, YYNGEE. The PCR employed 60 Vbeta primers together with 13 Jbeta primers. Clones were sequenced by immunoSEQ multiplex PCR, and TCRdb holds only the in-frame ones, with some missing. The sample holds about 94,000 clones, approximately 80% seen once. Sequenced sample: PBMCs. This TCR was sampled from a human donor in good health. The chain joins TRBV9 to TRBJ2-7; 7 bases align to TRBD2. CDR3 sequence: CASSVGPAGSSYEQYF. In DNA, the CDR3 is TGTGCCAGCAGCGTAGGCCCAGCGGGGAGCTCCTACGAGCAGTACTTC.